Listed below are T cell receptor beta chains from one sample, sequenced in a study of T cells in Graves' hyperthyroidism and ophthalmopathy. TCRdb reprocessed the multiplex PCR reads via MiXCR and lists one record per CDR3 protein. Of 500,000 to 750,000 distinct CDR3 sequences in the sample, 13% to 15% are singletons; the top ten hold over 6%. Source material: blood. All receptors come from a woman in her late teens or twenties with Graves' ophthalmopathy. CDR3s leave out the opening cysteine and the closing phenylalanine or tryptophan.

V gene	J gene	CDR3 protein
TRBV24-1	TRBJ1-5	ATSAGTGYPQH
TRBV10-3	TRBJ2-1	AIKGEPLLAGRQTNEQF
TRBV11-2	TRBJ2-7	ASTIFSGTGEQY
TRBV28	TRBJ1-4	ASKGDATNEKLF
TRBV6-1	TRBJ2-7	ASSPRLAAGEQY
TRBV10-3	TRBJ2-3	AISGGRSEYTDTQY
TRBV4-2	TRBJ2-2	ASSQMTEANTGELF
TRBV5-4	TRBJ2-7	ASSHGFSGTGSYEQY
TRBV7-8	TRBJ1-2	ASSLAGGQGFSSYGYT
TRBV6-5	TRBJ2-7	ASSYSNSRAYEQY
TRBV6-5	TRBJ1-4	ASSYPTGASRGPNEKLF
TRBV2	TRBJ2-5	AGTPGLGQAETQY
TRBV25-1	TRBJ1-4	ASSDYWGEKLF
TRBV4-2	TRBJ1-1	ASSQEGRSEAF
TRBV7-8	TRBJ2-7	ASSYPAGTSGIQQY
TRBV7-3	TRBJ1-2	ASSPTVGSNYGYT
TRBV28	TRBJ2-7	ASSPGTSELYSYEQY
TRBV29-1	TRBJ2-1	SVDRVGNEQF
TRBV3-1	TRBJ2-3	ASSPNGLASTDTQY
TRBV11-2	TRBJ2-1	ASSPTTLMPNNEQF
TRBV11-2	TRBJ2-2	ASSTRGGARLF
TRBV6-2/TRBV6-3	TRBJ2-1	ASSYSYPDSYNEQF
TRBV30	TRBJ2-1	AWRPGWSGEF
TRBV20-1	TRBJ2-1	SALRLAGGGEQF
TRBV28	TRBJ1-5	ASSLSGDQPQH
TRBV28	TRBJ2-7	ASSFSVSSGYEQY
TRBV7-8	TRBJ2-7	ASIGKGASSYEQY
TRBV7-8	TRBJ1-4	ASSLTPGPINEKLF
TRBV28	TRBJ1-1	ASSFFIGRTEAF
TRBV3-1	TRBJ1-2	ASSFSGAASNYGYT
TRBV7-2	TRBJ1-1	ASSPGITVDRNTEAF
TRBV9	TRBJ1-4	ASSVSGTGAEKLF
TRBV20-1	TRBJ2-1	SAPGLAGYNEQF
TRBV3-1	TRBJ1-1	ASSQSWGQDTEAF
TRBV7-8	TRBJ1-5	ASSQTGPNQPQH
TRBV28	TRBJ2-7	ASSSYQEGLYNYEQY
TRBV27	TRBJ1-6	ASSLVSGNSPLH
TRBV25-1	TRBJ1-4	ASSELKYRREKLF
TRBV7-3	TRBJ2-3	ASSSWGGVTDTQY
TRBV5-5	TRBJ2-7	ASSATSVRYEQY
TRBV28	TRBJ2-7	ASSSMGTGALYEQY
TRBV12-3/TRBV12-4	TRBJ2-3	ASTLRRRSGRTPTDTQY
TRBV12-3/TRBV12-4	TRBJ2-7	ASSVIPGDTSYEQY
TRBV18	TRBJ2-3	ASSPPGTTSTDTQY
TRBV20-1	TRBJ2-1	SAKTSSYNEQF
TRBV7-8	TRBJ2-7	ASSAAGGRGYEQY
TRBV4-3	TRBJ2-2	ASSRGTGSNTGELF
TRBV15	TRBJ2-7	ATSASDSYEQY
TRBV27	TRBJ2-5	ASSLKASQETQY
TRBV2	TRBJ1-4	ASRYEPNEKLF
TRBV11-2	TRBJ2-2	ASSTDRDTGELF
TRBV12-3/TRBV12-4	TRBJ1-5	ASSPSGLGNQPQH
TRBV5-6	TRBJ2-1	ASGQAAAFTYNEQF
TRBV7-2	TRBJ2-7	ASSSPRNSGRALDEQY
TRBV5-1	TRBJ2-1	ASSLLLLGSSYNEQF